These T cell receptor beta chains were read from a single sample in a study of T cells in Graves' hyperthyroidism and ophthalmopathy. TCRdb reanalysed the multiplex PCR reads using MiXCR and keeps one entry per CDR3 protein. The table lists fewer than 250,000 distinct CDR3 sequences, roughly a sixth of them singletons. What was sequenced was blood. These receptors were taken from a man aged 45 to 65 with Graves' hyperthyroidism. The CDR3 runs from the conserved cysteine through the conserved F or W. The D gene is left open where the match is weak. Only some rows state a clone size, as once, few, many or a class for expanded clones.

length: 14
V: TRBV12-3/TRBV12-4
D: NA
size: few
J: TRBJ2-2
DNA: TGTGCCAGCAACGAACAGGGCTACACCGGGGAGCTGTTTTTT
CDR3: CASNEQGYTGELFF

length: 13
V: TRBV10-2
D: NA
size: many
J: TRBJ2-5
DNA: TGCGCCAGCAGTGAGGGTAGGGGAGAGACCCAGTACTTC
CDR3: CASSEGRGETQYF

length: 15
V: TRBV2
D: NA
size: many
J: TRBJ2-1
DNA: TGTGCCAGCAAAGTAGGGGAGAACTCCTACAATGAGCAGTTCTTC
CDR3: CASKVGENSYNEQFF

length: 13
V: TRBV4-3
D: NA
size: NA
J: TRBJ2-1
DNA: TGCGCCAGCAGCAGGGCTGGGGGCAATGAGCAGTTCTTC
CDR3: CASSRAGGNEQFF

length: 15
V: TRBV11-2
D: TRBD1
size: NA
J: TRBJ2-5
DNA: TGTGCCAGCCGCAAGCCAGGGGGCGCGTATGAGACCCAGTACTTC
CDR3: CASRKPGGAYETQYF

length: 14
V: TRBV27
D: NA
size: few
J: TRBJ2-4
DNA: TGTGCCAGCAGGGATACTTGGGTTGCGAACATTCAGTACTTC
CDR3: CASRDTWVANIQYF

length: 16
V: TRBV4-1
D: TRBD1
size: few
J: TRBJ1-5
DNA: TGCGCCAGCAGCCCATCGACAGGGTTAAGCAATCAGCCCCAGCATTTT
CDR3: CASSPSTGLSNQPQHF

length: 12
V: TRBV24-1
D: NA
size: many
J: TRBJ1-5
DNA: TGTGCCGCCTCGCAGGGCAATCAGCCCCAGCATTTT
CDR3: CAASQGNQPQHF

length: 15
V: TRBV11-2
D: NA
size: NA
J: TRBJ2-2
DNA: TGTGCCAGCAGCCTCACTAGCCTAAACACCGGGGAGCTGTTTTTT
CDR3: CASSLTSLNTGELFF

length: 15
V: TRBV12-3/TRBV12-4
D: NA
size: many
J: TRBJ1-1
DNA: TGTGCCAGCAGTTTAGCGCAGGCAGGTCCCACTGAAGCTTTCTTT
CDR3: CASSLAQAGPTEAFF

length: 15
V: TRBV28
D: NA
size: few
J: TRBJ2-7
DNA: TGTGCCAGCAGTTTTCGACAGGGAGGTAGTCGCGAGCAGTACTTC
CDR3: CASSFRQGGSREQYF

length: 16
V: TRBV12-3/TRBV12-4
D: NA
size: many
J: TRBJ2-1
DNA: TGTGCCAGCAGTTTAAGGTCCGGGGCCGCCTACAATGAGCAGTTCTTC
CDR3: CASSLRSGAAYNEQFF

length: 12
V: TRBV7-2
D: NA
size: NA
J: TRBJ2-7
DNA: TGTGCCAGCAGCGTACGGACGGGCGAGCAGTACTTC
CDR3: CASSVRTGEQYF

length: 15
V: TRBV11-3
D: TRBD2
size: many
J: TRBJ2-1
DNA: TGTGCCAGCAGCCCCCGGACTAGCGGGAACAATGAGCAGTTCTTC
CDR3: CASSPRTSGNNEQFF

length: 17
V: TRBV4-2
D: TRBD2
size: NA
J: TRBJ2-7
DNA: TGTGCCAGCAGCCATACTCGGCGGACTAGCGGAAGCTACGAGCAGTACTTC
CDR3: CASSHTRRTSGSYEQYF

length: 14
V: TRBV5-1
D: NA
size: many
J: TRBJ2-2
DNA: TGCGCCAGCAGCGGAGTAGCGGACACCGGGGAGCTGTTTTTT
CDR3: CASSGVADTGELFF

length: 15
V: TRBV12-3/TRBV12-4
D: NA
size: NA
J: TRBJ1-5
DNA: TGTGCCAGCAGTTTAAGTTTTGGGAGAGGACAGCCCCAGCATTTT
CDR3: CASSLSFGRGQPQHF

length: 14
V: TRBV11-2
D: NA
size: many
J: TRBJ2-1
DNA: TGTGCCAGCAGCTTGACCGGGAGATACAATGAGCAGTTCTTC
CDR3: CASSLTGRYNEQFF

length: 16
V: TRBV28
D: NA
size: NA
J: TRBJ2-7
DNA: TGTGCCAGCAGCCCCAGTGGTAGCGGCCTGCCCTACGAGCAGTACTTC
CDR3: CASSPSGSGLPYEQYF

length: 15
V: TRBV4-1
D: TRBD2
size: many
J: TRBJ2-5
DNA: TGCGCCAGCAGCAGACTAGCGGGAGGGCCGGAGACCCAGTACTTC
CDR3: CASSRLAGGPETQYF

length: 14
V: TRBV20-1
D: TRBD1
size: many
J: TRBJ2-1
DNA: TGCAGTGCCCCCCAAGGGACAGGTTACAATGAGCAGTTCTTC
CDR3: CSAPQGTGYNEQFF

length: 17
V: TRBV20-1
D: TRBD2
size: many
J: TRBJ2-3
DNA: TGCAGTGCCACGACTAGCGGGAGGGCCCTCAGCACAGATACGCAGTATTTT
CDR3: CSATTSGRALSTDTQYF

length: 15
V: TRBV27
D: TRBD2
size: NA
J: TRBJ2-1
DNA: TGTGCCAGCAGCCGCGGACTAGGGCGCCACAATGAGCAGTTCTTC
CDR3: CASSRGLGRHNEQFF